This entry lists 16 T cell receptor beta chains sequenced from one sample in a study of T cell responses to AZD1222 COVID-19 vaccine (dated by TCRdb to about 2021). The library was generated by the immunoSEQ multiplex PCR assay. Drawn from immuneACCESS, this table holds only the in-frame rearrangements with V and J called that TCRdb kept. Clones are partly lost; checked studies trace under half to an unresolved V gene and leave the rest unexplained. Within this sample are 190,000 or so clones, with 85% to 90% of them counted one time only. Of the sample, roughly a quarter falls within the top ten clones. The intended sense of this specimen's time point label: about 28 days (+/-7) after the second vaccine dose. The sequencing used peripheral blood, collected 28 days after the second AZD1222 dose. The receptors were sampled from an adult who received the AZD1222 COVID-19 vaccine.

CDR3 nucleotides: TGTGCCAGCAGTGGCACCGGGACAGGGGGATCCTATTCCTACGAGCAGTACTTC. It yields the protein CASSGTGTGGSYSYEQYF. The J gene is TRBJ2-7, the V gene TRBV28; 11 positions agree with TRBD1. V was clipped by 5 bases and J by 1 base; unmatched bases: 13. The germline gives CDR1 MDHEN, CDR2 SYDVKM. There are 18 residues in the CDR3. Drawing the rest from reference TRBV28 and TRBJ2-7, the complete variable domain is DVKVTQSSRYLVKRTGEKVFLECVQDMDHENMFWYRQDPGLGLRLIYFSYDVKMKEKGDIPEGYSVSREKKERFSLILESASTNQTSMYLCASSGTGTGGSYSYEQYFGPGTRLTVT.

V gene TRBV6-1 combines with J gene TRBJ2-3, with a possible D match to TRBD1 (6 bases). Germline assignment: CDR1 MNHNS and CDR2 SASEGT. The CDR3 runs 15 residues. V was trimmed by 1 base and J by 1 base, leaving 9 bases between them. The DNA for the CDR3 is TGTGCCAGCAGTGAAGGGCCAGGGGGCACAGATACGCAGTATTTT. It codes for CASSEGPGGTDTQYF.

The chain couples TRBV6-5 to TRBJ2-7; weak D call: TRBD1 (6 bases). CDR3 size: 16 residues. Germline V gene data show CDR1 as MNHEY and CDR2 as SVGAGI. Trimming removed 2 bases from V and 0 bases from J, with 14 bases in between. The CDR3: CASSYGGQGTSYEQYF. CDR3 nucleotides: TGTGCCAGCAGTTACGGGGGTCAGGGGACCTCCTACGAGCAGTACTTC.

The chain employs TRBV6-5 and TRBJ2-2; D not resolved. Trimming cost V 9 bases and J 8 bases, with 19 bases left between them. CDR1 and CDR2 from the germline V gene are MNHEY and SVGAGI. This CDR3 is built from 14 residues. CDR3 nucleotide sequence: TGTGCCAGTGTAGAAGGGCCCGGTCGGGGGGAGCTGTTTTTT. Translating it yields CASVEGPGRGELFF.

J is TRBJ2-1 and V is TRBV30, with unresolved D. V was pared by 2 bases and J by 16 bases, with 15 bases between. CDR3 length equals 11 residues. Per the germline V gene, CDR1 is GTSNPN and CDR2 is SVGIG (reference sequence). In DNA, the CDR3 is TGTGCCTGGAGTCCAGCTAGTTCTTTTTTCTTC. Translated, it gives CAWSPASSFFF.

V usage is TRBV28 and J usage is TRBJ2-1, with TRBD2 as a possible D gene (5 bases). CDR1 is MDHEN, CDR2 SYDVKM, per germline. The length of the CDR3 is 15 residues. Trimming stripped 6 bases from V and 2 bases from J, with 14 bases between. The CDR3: CASSSPGFTYNEQFF. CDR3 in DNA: TGTGCCAGCAGCTCCCCGGGGTTTACCTACAATGAGCAGTTCTTC.

This chain's CDR3 is CASSTPPNQPQHF. In nucleotides, the CDR3 is TGTGCCAGCAGTACCCCCCCAAACCAGCCCCAGCATTTT. V is TRBV28 and J is TRBJ1-5; D gene uncertain. Germline CDR1 is MDHEN and CDR2 is SYDVKM. Trimming pared 5 bases from V and 7 bases from J, leaving 12 bases between. This CDR3 region has 13 residues.

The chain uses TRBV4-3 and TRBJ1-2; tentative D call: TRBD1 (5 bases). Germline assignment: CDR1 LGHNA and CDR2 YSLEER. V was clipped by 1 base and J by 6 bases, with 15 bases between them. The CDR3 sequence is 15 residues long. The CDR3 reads CASSQVGARAHGYTF. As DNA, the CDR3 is TGCGCCAGCAGCCAAGTTGGGGCAAGGGCTCATGGCTACACCTTC.

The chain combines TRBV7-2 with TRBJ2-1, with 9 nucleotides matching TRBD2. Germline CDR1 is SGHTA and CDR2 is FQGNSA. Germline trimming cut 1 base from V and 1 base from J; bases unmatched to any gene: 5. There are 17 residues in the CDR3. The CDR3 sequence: CASSLGRLAGSYNEQFF. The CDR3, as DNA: TGTGCCAGCAGCTTAGGGAGGCTAGCGGGATCCTACAATGAGCAGTTCTTC.

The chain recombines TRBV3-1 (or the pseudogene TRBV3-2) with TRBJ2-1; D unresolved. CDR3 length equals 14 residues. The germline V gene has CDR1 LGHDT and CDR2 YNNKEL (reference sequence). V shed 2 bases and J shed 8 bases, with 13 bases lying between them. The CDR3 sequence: CASSQRRKTDEQFF. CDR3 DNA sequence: TGTGCCAGCAGCCAACGCCGGAAGACGGATGAGCAGTTCTTC.

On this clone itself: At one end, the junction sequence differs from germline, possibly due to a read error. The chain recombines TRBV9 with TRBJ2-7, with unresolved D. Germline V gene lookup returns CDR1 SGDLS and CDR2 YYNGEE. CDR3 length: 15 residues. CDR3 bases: TGTGCCAGCAGCGCACTGAGCGAGCCCTCCTCCGAGCAGTACTTC. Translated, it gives CASSALSEPSSEQYF.

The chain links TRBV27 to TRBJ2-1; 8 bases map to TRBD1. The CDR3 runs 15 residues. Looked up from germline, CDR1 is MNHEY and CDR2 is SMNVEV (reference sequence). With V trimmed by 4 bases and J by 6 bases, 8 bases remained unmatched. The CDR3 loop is CASSSGQGESNEQFF. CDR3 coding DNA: TGTGCCAGCAGTTCTGGACAGGGAGAGTCCAATGAGCAGTTCTTC.

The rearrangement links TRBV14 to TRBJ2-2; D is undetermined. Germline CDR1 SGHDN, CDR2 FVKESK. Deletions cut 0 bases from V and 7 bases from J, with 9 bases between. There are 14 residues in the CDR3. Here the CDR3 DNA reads TGTGCCAGCAGCCAAGATGGTCGGGTCGGGGAGCTGTTTTTT. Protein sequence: CASSQDGRVGELFF.

The CDR3 is CASSPYRTVTDYEQYF. In DNA form, the CDR3 reads TGTGCCAGCAGCCCTTACCGGACAGTCACGGACTACGAGCAGTACTTC. The chain couples TRBV7-9 to TRBJ2-7; D possibly corresponds to TRBD1 (6 bases). V was shortened by 5 bases and J by 3 bases, with 20 bases between the two germline ends. Germline values: CDR1 SEHNR, CDR2 FQNEAQ (reference sequence). CDR3 size: 16 residues. Full variable domain (remainder filled in from reference TRBV7-9 and TRBJ2-7): DTGVSQNPRHKITKRGQNVTFRCDPISEHNRLYWYRQTLGQGPEFLTYFQNEAQLEKSRLLSDRFSAERPKGSFSTLEIQRTEQGDSAMYLCASSPYRTVTDYEQYFGPGTRLTVT.

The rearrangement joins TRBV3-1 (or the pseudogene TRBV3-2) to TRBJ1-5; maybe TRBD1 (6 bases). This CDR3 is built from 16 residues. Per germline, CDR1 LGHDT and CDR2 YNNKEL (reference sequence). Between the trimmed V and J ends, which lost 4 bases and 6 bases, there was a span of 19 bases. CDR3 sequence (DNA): TGTGCCAGCAGCCGAGGAACCCAGGGGCTAGGTCAGCCCCAGCATTTT. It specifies CASSRGTQGLGQPQHF.

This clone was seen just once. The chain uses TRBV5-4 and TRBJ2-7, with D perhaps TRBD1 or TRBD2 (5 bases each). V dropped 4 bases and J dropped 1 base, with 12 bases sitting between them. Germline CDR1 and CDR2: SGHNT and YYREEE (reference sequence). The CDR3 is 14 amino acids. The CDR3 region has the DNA TGTGCCAGCAGCCCCCGGGACGGGTCCTACGAGCAGTACTTC. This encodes CASSPRDGSYEQYF.